A selection of T cell receptor beta chains follows, all from one sample in a study of radiation and T cells in renal cell carcinoma. Libraries were prepared by immunoSEQ multiplex PCR; TCRdb keeps only in-frame clonotypes and omits some of them. The sample has 100,000 to 150,000 clones, around 81% seen once. This specimen was blood, taken from a patient whose treatment included radiotherapy and nephrectomy. The source of these receptors is a man between 45 and 60 years old with renal cell carcinoma. Each CDR3 is given with its conserved first and last residue. Each record gives: V gene, J gene, clone size, CDR3 protein. The listing skips clone size in some rows; elsewhere it reads once, few, many or a size class.

TRBV7-3	TRBJ2-7	NA	CASSLTGGTGGEQYF
TRBV28	TRBJ2-3	NA	CASVIAGDSTDTQYF
TRBV19	TRBJ2-3	NA	CASSIGGTSSDTQYF
TRBV13	TRBJ2-1	NA	CASSLRLATNEQFF
TRBV11-2	TRBJ2-1	NA	CASTIGATLNNEQFF
TRBV4-2	TRBJ1-1	few	CASSPDRANTEAFF
TRBV7-3	TRBJ2-1	NA	CASSVTSVGEQFF
TRBV10-1	TRBJ1-3	once	CASSAGTSGNTIYF
TRBV9	TRBJ2-2	NA	CASSVVPFRQTGGELFF
TRBV2	TRBJ2-1	NA	CASPGLAGLDEQFF
TRBV9	TRBJ1-4	once	CASSVSGQGHEKLFF
TRBV10-3	TRBJ2-1	NA	CAISASGQGEQFF
TRBV27	TRBJ2-1	NA	CASSLRGTGGIYNEQFF
TRBV4-1	TRBJ2-2	NA	CASTDRANTGELFF
TRBV25-1	TRBJ1-1	few	CASSEWLAGVGAFF